These 17 T cell receptor beta chains share one sample of origin, sequenced in a study of blood T cells in healthy people across ages. A sample-barcoded 5' primer and a J-beta primer mix were used in a second PCR of roughly 6 to 11 cycles. Via MiXCR, TCRdb re-called the 5' RACE reads, giving one row per CDR3 protein. The sample records 850,000 to 1,000,000 distinct CDR3 sequences, just over 50% being singletons. Sequencing was done on a sample of blood. The receptors were sampled from a woman aged 55-69 years in good health.

The CDR3 protein is CASSQDEAGPYNEQFF. CDR3 DNA: TGCGCCAGCAGCCAAGATGAAGCGGGACCCTACAATGAGCAGTTCTTC. The V call is TRBV4-1, the J call TRBJ2-1; the match to TRBD2 covers 7 bases. Germline V CDR1 and CDR2: MGHRA, YSYEKL. The trim removed 0 bases at V and 2 bases at J, leaving 4 bases unmatched. This CDR3 spans 16 amino acids.

This clonotype was counted only a few times. J is TRBJ2-5 and V is TRBV6-5; D is unclear. The CDR3 has 14 amino acids. Germline CDR1 is MNHEY and CDR2 is SVGAGI. The germline V and J ends were trimmed by 0 bases and 4 bases, with 9 bases remaining between them. This CDR3 reads CASSYSGRRETQYF. In nucleotides, the CDR3 is TGTGCCAGCAGTTACTCCGGGCGGAGAGAGACCCAGTACTTC.

The chain uses TRBV7-9 and TRBJ1-4; D not resolved. The CDR3 is 13 amino acids. Trimming shortened V by 3 bases and J by 8 bases, and 10 bases separated the two germline ends. CDR1 is SEHNR, CDR2 FQNEAQ, per germline (reference sequence). Here the CDR3 DNA reads TGTGCCAGCAGCTTCTATGAACGAGAAAAACTGTTTTTT. It specifies CASSFYEREKLFF.

CDR3 sequence (DNA): TGTGCCAGCAGTACCGGGGCGGTTTCCTACGAGCAGTACTTC. Translating it yields CASSTGAVSYEQYF. The chain is built from TRBV2 and TRBJ2-7; tentatively, D is TRBD1 or TRBD2 (5 bases each). CDR3 size: 14 residues. V was shortened by 5 bases and J by 1 base, with 12 bases between the two germline ends. CDR1 SNHLY and CDR2 FYNNEI come from the germline V gene.

V is TRBV15 and J is TRBJ2-7, with D perhaps TRBD1 (6 bases). The V gene lost 0 bases and the J gene lost 2 bases, with 14 bases spanning the gap. The CDR3 has 16 amino acids. Germline-derived CDR1 and CDR2 are LNHNV and YYDKDF (reference sequence). The CDR3 sequence is CATSRDRDNYPYEQYF. CDR3 bases: TGTGCCACCAGCAGAGACCGGGACAACTACCCCTACGAGCAGTACTTC.

V and J are TRBV9 and TRBJ2-7; D unresolved. Germline V gene data show CDR1 as SGDLS and CDR2 as YYNGEE. This CDR3 is 13 amino acids long. Trimming cost V 0 bases and J 5 bases, with 9 bases left between them. The CDR3 spells CASSVGLVHEQYF. Written as DNA, the CDR3 is TGTGCCAGCAGCGTAGGTCTAGTGCACGAGCAGTACTTC.

Only a few counts were recorded for this clonotype. The chain is built from TRBV20-1 and TRBJ2-5, with 7 bases that match TRBD2. The CDR3 sequence is 15 residues long. CDR1 is DFQATT, CDR2 SNEGSKA, per germline (reference sequence). V lost 7 bases, J lost 6 bases, and 17 bases stayed unmatched. The CDR3 DNA follows: TGCAGTGGAATAATTTTAGGCGGGAGTACGAAGACCCAGTACTTC. Translating it yields CSGIILGGSTKTQYF.

V is TRBV5-1 and J is TRBJ2-1; D is ambiguous. V was trimmed by 2 bases and J by 12 bases, leaving 12 bases between them. Germline V gene lookup returns CDR1 SGHRS and CDR2 YFSETQ. This CDR3 has 12 amino acids. The CDR3 loop is CASSFDGLGQFF. The CDR3 DNA is TGCGCCAGCAGCTTTGATGGCCTCGGGCAGTTCTTC.

In the case of this clonotype: A read error may produce the germline difference seen at one junction end. This chain joins TRBV5-1 and TRBJ2-1; 7 bases map to TRBD2. The CDR3 is made up of 14 amino acids. The germline V gene has CDR1 SGHRS and CDR2 YFSETQ. The CDR3 DNA reads TGTGCCAGCAGCTTGGCGGGAGTCGTCAATGAGCAGTTCTTC. Translation: CASSLAGVVNEQFF. Full variable domain (missing parts from reference TRBV5-1 and TRBJ2-1): KAGVTQTPRYLIKTRGQQVTLSCSPISGHRSVSWYQQTPGQGLQFLFEYFSETQRNKGNFPGRFSGRQFSNSRSEMNVSTLELGDSALYLCASSLAGVVNEQFFGPGTRLTVL.

This clonotype has only one observation. A much larger clone differs from this one at a single base, so this may be a read error. This rearrangement joins TRBV28 to TRBJ2-1; D remains ambiguous. V lost 4 bases to trimming and J lost 9 bases, with 4 bases between them. CDR1 MDHEN and CDR2 SYDVKM come from the germline V gene. The CDR3 is 10 residues long. This CDR3 reads CASSWGEQFF. The CDR3 DNA is TGTGCCAGCAGTTGGGGTGAGCAGTTCTTC.

The V gene is TRBV29-1, the J gene TRBJ2-2; a possible D gene is TRBD1 (6 bases). V dropped 3 bases and J dropped 7 bases, with 12 bases sitting between them. Germline loops: CDR1 SQVTM, CDR2 ANQGSEA. The CDR3 totals 13 residues. This CDR3 reads CSVEGAAGGELFF. Here the CDR3 DNA reads TGCAGCGTTGAGGGGGCAGCCGGCGGGGAGCTGTTTTTT.

The chain employs TRBV7-2 and TRBJ2-1; a weak D match, TRBD1 (5 bases). CDR3 size: 14 residues. Germline loops: CDR1 SGHTA, CDR2 FQGNSA. V shed 1 base and J shed 9 bases, with 13 bases lying between them. The CDR3 loop reads CASSLDQGFGEQFF. DNA for the CDR3: TGTGCCAGCAGCTTAGATCAGGGTTTTGGTGAGCAGTTCTTC.

The chain is built from TRBV10-3 and TRBJ1-2; maybe TRBD1 (5 bases). The germline V and J ends were trimmed by 8 bases and 2 bases, with 15 bases remaining between them. CDR1 ENHRY and CDR2 SYGVKD come from the germline V gene. The length of the CDR3 is 14 residues. The CDR3 sequence: CAIQPNAGNYGYTF. The CDR3 nucleotides read TGTGCCATCCAACCCAACGCAGGGAACTATGGCTACACCTTC.

This rearrangement joins TRBV6-1 to TRBJ2-5, with D maybe TRBD1 (6 bases). V was cut by 3 bases and J by 5 bases, with 19 bases left in between. Germline V CDR1 and CDR2: MNHNS, SASEGT. The CDR3 is 16 residues long. CDR3 protein: CASSDGMGQGKETQYF. The CDR3 DNA sequence: TGTGCCAGCAGTGATGGTATGGGTCAGGGGAAGGAGACCCAGTACTTC.

This clonotype turned up a few times. The chain combines TRBV29-1 with TRBJ2-5; D is unclear. Trimming shortened V by 7 bases and J by 4 bases, and 13 bases separated the two germline ends. Per germline, CDR1 SQVTM and CDR2 ANQGSEA. The CDR3 loop spans 12 amino acids. CDR3 residues: CSAAPGVETQYF. The CDR3 DNA sequence: TGCAGCGCAGCCCCTGGGGTAGAGACCCAGTACTTC.

V gene TRBV7-6 combines with J gene TRBJ2-5; 7 bases line up with TRBD2. Trimming cost V 7 bases and J 4 bases; bases outside gene matches: 18. Germline V gene sequence: CDR1 SGHVS, CDR2 FNYEAQ. The CDR3 consists of 17 residues. The CDR3 loop is CASTLGVLASSLETQYF. Here the CDR3 DNA reads TGTGCCAGCACCCTAGGGGTACTAGCGAGCTCACTAGAGACCCAGTACTTC. The entire variable domain, with the rest obtained from reference TRBV7-6 and TRBJ2-5, is as follows: GAGVSQSPRYKVTKRGQDVALRCDPISGHVSLYWYRQALGQGPEFLTYFNYEAQQDKSGLPNDRFSAERPEGSISTLTIQRTEQRDSAMYRCASTLGVLASSLETQYFGPGTRLLVL.

This rearrangement joins TRBV4-1 to TRBJ1-5, with TRBD1 matching over 8 bases. The V gene end was trimmed by 2 bases and the J gene end by 9 bases; junction bases not matched to a gene: 12. This CDR3 is built from 16 residues. From germline, CDR1 is MGHRA and CDR2 YSYEKL. This CDR3 reads CASSQTGTGAVRPQHF. The CDR3, as DNA: TGCGCCAGCAGCCAAACCGGGACAGGTGCAGTGAGGCCCCAGCATTTT.